Reported below is one T cell receptor (beta chain). The antigen is not known. Sequencing targeted expressed TCRB transcripts, as all isolated RNA had been reverse transcribed. TCRdb's table, derived via immunoSEQ multiplex PCR, lists solely in-frame clones and lacks some. Here the sample spans 300,000 to 400,000 clones, 9.5% to 11% being singletons. This sample was taken from a study of beta chain features in type 1 diabetes. The V and J ends lost 3 bases and 4 bases respectively, with 10 bases between them. This CDR3 comprises 13 residues. Germline V lookup: CDR1 MDHEN, CDR2 SYDVKM. Study observations and caveats: When Type 1 diabetes patients were examined, their TCRB CDR3s proved moderately but significantly shorter in all four CD4+ subsets. Junctions at VDJ sites from type 1 diabetes patients had fewer insertions and more deletions. Small HLA sub-analyses could not settle whether HLA shapes TCRB rearrangement.

This TCR was recovered from a woman in her twenties or thirties in good health. V and J are TRBV28 and TRBJ2-7; no clear D. Input material: naive CD4+ T cells from blood. The CDR3 DNA reads TGTGCCAGCAGTTTTTCCCCACAGTACGAGCAGTACTTC. Its translation: CASSFSPQYEQYF.